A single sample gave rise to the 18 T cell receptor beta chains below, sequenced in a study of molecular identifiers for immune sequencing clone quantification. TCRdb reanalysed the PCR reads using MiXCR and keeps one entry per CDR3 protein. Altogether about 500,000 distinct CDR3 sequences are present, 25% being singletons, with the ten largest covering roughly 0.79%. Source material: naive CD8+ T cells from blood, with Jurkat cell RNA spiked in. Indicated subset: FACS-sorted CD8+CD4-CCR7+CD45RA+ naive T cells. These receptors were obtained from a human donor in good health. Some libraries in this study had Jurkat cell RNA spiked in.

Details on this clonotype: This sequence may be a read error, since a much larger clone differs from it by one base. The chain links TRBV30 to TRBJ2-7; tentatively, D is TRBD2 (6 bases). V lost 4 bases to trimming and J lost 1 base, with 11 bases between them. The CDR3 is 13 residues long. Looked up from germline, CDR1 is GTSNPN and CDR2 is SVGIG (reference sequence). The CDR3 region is CAWNGTLSYEQYF. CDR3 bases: TGTGCCTGGAATGGGACTCTTTCCTACGAGCAGTACTTC.

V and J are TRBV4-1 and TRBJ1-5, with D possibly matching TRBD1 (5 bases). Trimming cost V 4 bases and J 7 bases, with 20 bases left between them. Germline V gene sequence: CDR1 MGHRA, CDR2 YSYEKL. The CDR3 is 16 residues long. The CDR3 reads CASSPGERQYVQPQHF. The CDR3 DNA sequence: TGCGCCAGCAGCCCCGGGGAGAGACAGTATGTGCAGCCCCAGCATTTT.

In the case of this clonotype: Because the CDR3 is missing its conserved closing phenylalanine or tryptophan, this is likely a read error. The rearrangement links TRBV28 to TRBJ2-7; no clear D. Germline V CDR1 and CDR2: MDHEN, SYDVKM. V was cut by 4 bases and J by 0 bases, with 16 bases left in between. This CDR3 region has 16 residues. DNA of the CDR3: TGTGCCAGCAGTTGGTTCAGCAGGTTCGCCTCCTACGAGCAGTACTAC. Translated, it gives CASSWFSRFASYEQYY.

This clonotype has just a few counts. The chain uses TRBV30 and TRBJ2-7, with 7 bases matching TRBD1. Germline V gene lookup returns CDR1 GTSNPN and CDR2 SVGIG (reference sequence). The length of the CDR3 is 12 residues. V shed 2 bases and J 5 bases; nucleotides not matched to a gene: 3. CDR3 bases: TGTGCCTGGAGTTACGGACAGGACGAGCAGTACTTC. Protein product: CAWSYGQDEQYF.

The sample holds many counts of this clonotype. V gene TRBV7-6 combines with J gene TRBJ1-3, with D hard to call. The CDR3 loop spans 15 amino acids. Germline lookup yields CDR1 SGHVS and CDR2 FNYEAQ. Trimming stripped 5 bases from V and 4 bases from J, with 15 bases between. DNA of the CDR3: TGTGCCAGCAGCCCGGGCTCCAGTGTCGGAAACACCATATATTTT. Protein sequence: CASSPGSSVGNTIYF.

CDR3 residues: CASSFPNDGGLEFF. The CDR3 DNA follows: TGTGCCAGCAGTTTCCCTAATGATGGGGGCCTGGAGTTCTTC. The V call is TRBV6-6, the J call TRBJ2-1; D is perhaps TRBD1 (6 bases). The ends were cut back, 4 bases at V and 14 bases at J, with 21 bases in the middle. There are 14 residues in the CDR3. CDR1 is MNHNY and CDR2 is SVGAGI in the germline V gene (reference sequence).

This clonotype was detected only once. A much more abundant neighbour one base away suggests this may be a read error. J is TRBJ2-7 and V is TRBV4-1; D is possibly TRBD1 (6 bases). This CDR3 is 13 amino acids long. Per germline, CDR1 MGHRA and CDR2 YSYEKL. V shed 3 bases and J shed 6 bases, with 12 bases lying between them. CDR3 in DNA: TGCGCCAGCAGCCAGACAGGTAGCCGCGAGCAGTACTTC. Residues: CASSQTGSREQYF.

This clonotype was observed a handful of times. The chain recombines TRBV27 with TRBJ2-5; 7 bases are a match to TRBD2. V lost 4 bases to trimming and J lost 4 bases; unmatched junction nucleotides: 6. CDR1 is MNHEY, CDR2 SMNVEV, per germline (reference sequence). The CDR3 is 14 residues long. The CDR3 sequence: CASSCLWEGETQYF. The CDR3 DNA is TGTGCCAGCAGTTGCCTTTGGGAGGGAGAGACCCAGTACTTC.

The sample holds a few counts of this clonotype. The CDR3 loop is CASSQDPGLAGGLQETQYF. The CDR3 coding sequence is TGTGCCAGCAGCCAGGACCCGGGACTAGCGGGAGGGCTGCAAGAGACCCAGTACTTC. The chain carries TRBV4-2 and TRBJ2-5, with 16 positions matching TRBD2. V gave up 3 bases and J gave up 2 bases; unmatched junction bases: 9. Germline V CDR1 and CDR2: LGHNA, YNFKEQ. This CDR3 has 19 residues.

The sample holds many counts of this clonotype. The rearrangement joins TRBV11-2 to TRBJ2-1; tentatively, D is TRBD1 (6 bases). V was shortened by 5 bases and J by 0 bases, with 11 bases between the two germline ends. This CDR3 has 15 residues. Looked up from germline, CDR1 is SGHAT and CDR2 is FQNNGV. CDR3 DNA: TGTGCCAGCAGCCAAGGACAGAGCTCCTACAATGAGCAGTTCTTC. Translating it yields CASSQGQSSYNEQFF.

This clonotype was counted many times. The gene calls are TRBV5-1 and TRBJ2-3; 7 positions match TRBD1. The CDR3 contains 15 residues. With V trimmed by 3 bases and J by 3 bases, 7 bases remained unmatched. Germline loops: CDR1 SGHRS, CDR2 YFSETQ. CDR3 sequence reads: CASSSETGFTDTQYF. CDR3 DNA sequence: TGCGCCAGCAGCTCGGAGACAGGGTTTACAGATACGCAGTATTTT. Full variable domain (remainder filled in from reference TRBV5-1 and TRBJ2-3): KAGVTQTPRYLIKTRGQQVTLSCSPISGHRSVSWYQQTPGQGLQFLFEYFSETQRNKGNFPGRFSGRQFSNSRSEMNVSTLELGDSALYLCASSSETGFTDTQYFGPGTRLTVL.

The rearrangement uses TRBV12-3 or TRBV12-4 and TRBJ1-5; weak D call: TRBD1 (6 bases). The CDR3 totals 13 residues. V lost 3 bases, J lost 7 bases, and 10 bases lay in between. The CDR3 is CASSFRGRQPQHF. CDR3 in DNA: TGTGCCAGCAGTTTCAGGGGACGGCAGCCCCAGCATTTT.

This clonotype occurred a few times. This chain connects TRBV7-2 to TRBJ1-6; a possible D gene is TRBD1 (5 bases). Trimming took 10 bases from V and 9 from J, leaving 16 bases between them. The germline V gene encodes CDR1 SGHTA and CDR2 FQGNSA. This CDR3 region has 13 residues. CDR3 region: CATQGVGVSPLHF. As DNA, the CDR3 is TGTGCCACCCAGGGAGTAGGAGTTTCACCCCTCCACTTT.

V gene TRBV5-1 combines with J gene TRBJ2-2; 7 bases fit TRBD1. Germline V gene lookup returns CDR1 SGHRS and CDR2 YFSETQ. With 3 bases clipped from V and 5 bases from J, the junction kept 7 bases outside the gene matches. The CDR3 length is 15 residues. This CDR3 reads CASSYRDSYTGELFF. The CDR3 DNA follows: TGCGCCAGCAGCTACCGGGACAGCTATACCGGGGAGCTGTTTTTT.

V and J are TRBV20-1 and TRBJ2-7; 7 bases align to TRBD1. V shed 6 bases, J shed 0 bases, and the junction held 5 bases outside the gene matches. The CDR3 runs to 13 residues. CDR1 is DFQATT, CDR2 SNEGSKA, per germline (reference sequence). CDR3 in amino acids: CSADRPTSYEQYF. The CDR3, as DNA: TGCAGTGCGGACAGGCCAACCTCCTACGAGCAGTACTTC.

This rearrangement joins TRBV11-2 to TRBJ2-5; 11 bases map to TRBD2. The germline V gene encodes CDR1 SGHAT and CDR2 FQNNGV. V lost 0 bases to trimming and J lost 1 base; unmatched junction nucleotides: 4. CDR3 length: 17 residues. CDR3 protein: CASSLEPGTSGQETQYF. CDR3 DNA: TGTGCCAGCAGCTTAGAACCCGGGACTAGCGGCCAAGAGACCCAGTACTTC.

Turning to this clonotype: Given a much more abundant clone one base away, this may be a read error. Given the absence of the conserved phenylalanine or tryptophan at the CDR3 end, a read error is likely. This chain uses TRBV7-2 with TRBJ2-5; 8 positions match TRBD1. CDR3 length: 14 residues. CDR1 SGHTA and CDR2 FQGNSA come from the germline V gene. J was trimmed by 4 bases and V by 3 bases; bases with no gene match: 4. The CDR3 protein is CASSFPGGLETQYS. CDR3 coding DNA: TGTGCCAGCAGCTTCCCAGGGGGCCTAGAGACCCAGTACTCC.

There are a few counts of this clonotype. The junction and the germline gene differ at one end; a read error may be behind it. CDR3 coding DNA: TGTGCCAGCAGTTATCAGGGTAGCACAGATACGCAGTGTTTT. Translating gives CASSYQGSTDTQCF. The chain carries TRBV27 and TRBJ2-3, with D perhaps TRBD1 (5 bases). The CDR3 runs to 14 residues. Germline CDR1 reads MNHEY; CDR2 reads SMNVEV (reference sequence).